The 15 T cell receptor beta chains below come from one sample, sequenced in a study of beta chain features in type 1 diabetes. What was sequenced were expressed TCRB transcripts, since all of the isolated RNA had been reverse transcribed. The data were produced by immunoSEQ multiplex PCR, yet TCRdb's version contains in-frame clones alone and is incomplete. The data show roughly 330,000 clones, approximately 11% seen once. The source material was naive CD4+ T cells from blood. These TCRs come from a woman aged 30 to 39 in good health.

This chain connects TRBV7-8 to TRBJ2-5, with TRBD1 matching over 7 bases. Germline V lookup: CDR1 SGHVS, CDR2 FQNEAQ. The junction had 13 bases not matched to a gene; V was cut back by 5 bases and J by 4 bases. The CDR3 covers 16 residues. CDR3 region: CASSILPPGQRETQYF. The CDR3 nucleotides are TGTGCCAGCAGCATACTGCCCCCGGGACAGCGAGAGACCCAGTACTTC. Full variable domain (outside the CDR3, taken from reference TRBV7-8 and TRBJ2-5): GAGVSQSPRYKVAKRGQDVALRCDPISGHVSLFWYQQALGQGPEFLTYFQNEAQLDKSGLPSDRFFAERPEGSVSTLKIQRTQQEDSAVYLCASSILPPGQRETQYFGPGTRLLVL.

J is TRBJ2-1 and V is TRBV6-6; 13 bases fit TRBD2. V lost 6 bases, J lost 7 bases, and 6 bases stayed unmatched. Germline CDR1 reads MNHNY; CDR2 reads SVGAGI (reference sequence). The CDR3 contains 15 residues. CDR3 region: CASSRTSGRGNEQFF. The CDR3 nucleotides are TGTGCCAGCAGCCGAACTAGCGGGAGGGGAAATGAGCAGTTCTTC.

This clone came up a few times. CDR3 amino acids: CASSVGDWTYNEQFF. CDR3 sequence (DNA): TGTGCCAGCAGCGTAGGAGATTGGACATACAATGAGCAGTTCTTC. V is TRBV9 and J is TRBJ2-1, with D perhaps TRBD1 (5 bases). The V gene lost 0 bases and the J gene lost 4 bases, with 11 bases spanning the gap. CDR1 and CDR2 (germline): SGDLS, YYNGEE. CDR3 size: 15 residues.

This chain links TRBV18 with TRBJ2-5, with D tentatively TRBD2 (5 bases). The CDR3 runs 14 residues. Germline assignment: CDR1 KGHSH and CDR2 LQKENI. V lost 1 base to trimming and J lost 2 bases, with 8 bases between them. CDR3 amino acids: CASSPLGVQETQYF. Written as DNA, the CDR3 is TGTGCCAGCTCACCACTGGGAGTTCAAGAGACCCAGTACTTC.

Here the CDR3 reads CASSQEGTSLFEQYF. The CDR3 coding sequence is TGCGCCAGCAGCCAAGAGGGGACTAGTTTATTCGAGCAGTACTTC. The chain carries TRBV4-3 and TRBJ2-7; TRBD2 agrees at 8 bases. Germline CDR1 is LGHNA and CDR2 is YSLEER. Trimming removed 0 bases from V and 6 bases from J; junction bases left unmatched: 7. This CDR3 has 15 amino acids.

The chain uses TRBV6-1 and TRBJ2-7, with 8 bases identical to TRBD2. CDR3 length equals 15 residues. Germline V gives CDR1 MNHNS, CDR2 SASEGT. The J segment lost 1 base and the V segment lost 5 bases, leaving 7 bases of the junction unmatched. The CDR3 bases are TGTGCCAGCAGTCGCGAGCGGGAGCTGTCCTACGAGCAGTACTTC. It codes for CASSRERELSYEQYF.

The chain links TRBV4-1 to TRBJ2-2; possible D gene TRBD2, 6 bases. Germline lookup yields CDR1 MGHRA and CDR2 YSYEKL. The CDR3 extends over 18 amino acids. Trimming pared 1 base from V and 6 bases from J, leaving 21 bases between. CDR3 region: CASSQGPLRRERAGELFF. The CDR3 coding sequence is TGCGCCAGCAGCCAAGGGCCCCTTAGGAGGGAACGCGCCGGGGAGCTGTTTTTT.

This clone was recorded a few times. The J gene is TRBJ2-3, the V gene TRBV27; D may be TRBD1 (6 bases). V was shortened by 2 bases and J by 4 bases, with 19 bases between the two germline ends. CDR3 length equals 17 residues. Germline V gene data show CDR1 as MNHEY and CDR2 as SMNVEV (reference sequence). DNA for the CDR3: TGTGCCAGCAGTTTAGGGCCAGGGGTGAATCGGGCAGATACGCAGTATTTT. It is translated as CASSLGPGVNRADTQYF.

CDR3 DNA: TGTGCCCAAAGGTTAGGGGCCGTTTACACTGAAGCTTTCTTT. This codes for CAQRLGAVYTEAFF. The chain couples TRBV30 to TRBJ1-1; D possibly corresponds to TRBD1 (5 bases). Germline CDR1 GTSNPN, CDR2 SVGIG (reference sequence). Trimming shortened V by 8 bases and J by 3 bases, and 19 bases separated the two germline ends. CDR3 length: 14 residues.

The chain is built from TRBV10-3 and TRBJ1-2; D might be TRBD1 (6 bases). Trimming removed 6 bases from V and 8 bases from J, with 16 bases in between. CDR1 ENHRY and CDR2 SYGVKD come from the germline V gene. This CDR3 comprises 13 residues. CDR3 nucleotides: TGTGCCATCAGGCCCCTCCGGGACACAGGCTACACCTTC. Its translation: CAIRPLRDTGYTF.

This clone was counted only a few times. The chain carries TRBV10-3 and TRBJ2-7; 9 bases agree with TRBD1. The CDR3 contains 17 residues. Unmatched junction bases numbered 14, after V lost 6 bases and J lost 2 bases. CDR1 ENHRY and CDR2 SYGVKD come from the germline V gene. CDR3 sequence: CAIRGTGSQRGTYEQYF. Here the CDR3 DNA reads TGTGCCATCAGAGGGACAGGGTCGCAGCGGGGCACCTACGAGCAGTACTTC.

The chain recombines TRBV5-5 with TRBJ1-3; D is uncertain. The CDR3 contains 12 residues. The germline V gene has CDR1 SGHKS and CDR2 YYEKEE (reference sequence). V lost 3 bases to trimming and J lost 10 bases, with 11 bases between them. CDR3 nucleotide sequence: TGTGCCAGCAGCTCATCCGCGGTGACCATATATTTT. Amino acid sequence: CASSSSAVTIYF.

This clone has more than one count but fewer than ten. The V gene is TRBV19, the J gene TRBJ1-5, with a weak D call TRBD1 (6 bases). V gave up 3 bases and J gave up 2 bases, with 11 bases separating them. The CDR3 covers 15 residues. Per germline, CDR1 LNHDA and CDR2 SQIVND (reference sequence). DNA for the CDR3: TGTGCCAGTAGTATTTGGGGGCGCGGCAATCAGCCCCAGCATTTT. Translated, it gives CASSIWGRGNQPQHF.

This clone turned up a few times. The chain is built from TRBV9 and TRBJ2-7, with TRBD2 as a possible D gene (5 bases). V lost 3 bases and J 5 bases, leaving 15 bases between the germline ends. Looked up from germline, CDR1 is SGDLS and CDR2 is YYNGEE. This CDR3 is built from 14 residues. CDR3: CASSAEDRYHEQYF. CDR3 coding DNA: TGTGCCAGCAGCGCGGAGGACCGTTACCACGAGCAGTACTTC.

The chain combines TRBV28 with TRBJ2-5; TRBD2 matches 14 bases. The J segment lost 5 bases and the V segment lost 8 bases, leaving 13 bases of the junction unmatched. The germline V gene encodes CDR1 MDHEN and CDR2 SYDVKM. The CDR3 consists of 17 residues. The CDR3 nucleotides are TGTGCCAGCGTATCTGGCGGGACTAGCGGGAGTTGGGAGACCCAGTACTTC. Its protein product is CASVSGGTSGSWETQYF.